These 30 T cell receptor beta chains came from one sample sequenced in a study of T cells in localized non-small cell lung cancer. Sequenced by immunoSEQ multiplex PCR; TCRdb stores in-frame clones only, minus some. Altogether roughly 30,000 clones are present, under 95% being singletons, with the ten largest covering about 28%. Sequencing used peripheral blood, obtained before any cancer treatment. The receptors originated from a female donor older than 55 with stage I lung adenocarcinoma.

This sequence joins TRBV30 and TRBJ1-5; D is undetermined. The V gene lost 0 bases and the J gene lost 0 bases, with 9 bases spanning the gap. The CDR3 covers 15 residues. Per the germline V gene, CDR1 is GTSNPN and CDR2 is SVGIG (reference sequence). DNA for the CDR3: TGTGCCTGGAGTGTAGGTTCCTATAGCAATCAGCCCCAGCATTTT. It translates to CAWSVGSYSNQPQHF.

The chain joins TRBV6-1 to TRBJ1-2; the D gene is possibly TRBD1 (5 bases). Looked up from germline, CDR1 is MNHNS and CDR2 is SASEGT. The CDR3 is 15 residues long. Trimming took 7 bases from V and 9 from J, leaving 24 bases between them. The CDR3 spells CASTSNIRGFIRYTF. The CDR3 region has the DNA TGTGCCAGCACCTCAAATATAAGGGGCTTCATCCGCTACACCTTC.

This clone was detected only once. The chain recombines TRBV5-6 with TRBJ1-2, with 10 bases identical to TRBD1. J was trimmed by 6 bases and V by 7 bases; bases with no gene match: 15. Germline V CDR1 and CDR2: SGHDT, YYEEEE. There are 16 residues in the CDR3. CDR3 DNA: TGTGCCAGCGGCCCGGCCCTCCTCGGGACAGGGGATGGCTACACCTTC. Its protein product is CASGPALLGTGDGYTF.

This clone appeared once. This rearrangement joins TRBV6-5 to TRBJ1-1; possible D gene TRBD1, 5 bases. Germline V gene sequence: CDR1 MNHEY, CDR2 SVGAGI. The CDR3 has 15 amino acids. Trimming left V 2 bases short and J 1 base short, with 11 bases between. In DNA, the CDR3 is TGTGCCAGCAGTTACATAGGGGTTGGGAACACTGAAGCTTTCTTT. This encodes CASSYIGVGNTEAFF.

V usage is TRBV7-9 and J usage is TRBJ2-7; D remains ambiguous. Germline V gene sequence: CDR1 SEHNR, CDR2 FQNEAQ (reference sequence). The CDR3 is made up of 13 amino acids. Trimming stripped 4 bases from V and 2 bases from J, with 9 bases between. The CDR3 nucleotides are TGTGCCAGCAGCTCTGGAAGAGCCTACGAGCAGTACTTC. Its protein product is CASSSGRAYEQYF.

The V gene is TRBV14, the J gene TRBJ1-1; perhaps TRBD1 as D (5 bases). The CDR3 spans 16 residues. Germline CDR1 is SGHDN and CDR2 is FVKESK. Trimming removed 0 bases from V and 1 base from J, with 12 bases in between. CDR3 residues: CASSQETNRRNTEAFF. The CDR3 nucleotides read TGTGCCAGCAGCCAAGAGACCAACAGGAGGAACACTGAAGCTTTCTTT.

V is TRBV5-1 and J is TRBJ1-1; D is unclear. The germline V gene has CDR1 SGHRS and CDR2 YFSETQ. This CDR3 spans 16 amino acids. V dropped 0 bases and J dropped 0 bases, with 12 bases sitting between them. The CDR3 DNA sequence: TGCGCCAGCAGCTTGGGAATCGGCGGCATGAACACTGAAGCTTTCTTT. Protein: CASSLGIGGMNTEAFF.

With respect to this clone: The junction departs from the called germline gene at one end, perhaps through a read error. The chain recombines TRBV7-7 with TRBJ2-3; D unresolved. The CDR3 runs to 16 residues. In germline, CDR1 is SSHAT, CDR2 FNYEAQ (reference sequence). This chain's CDR3 is CASSPSPGGGKDTQYF. The CDR3 region has the DNA TGTGCTAGCAGCCCCAGCCCCGGTGGTGGGAAGGATACGCAGTATTTT.

V gene TRBV5-1 combines with J gene TRBJ2-1; 9 bases agree with TRBD2. Germline-derived CDR1 and CDR2 are SGHRS and YFSETQ. The CDR3 totals 16 residues. With 4 bases clipped from V and 4 bases from J, the junction kept 9 bases outside the gene matches. CDR3 nucleotides: TGCGCCAGCAGCGGGAGTAGCGGGGGAGTATACAATGAGCAGTTCTTC. The encoded protein is CASSGSSGGVYNEQFF.

The chain is built from TRBV18 and TRBJ2-2, with TRBD1 as a possible D gene (5 bases). The V gene's germline CDR1 is KGHSH and CDR2 LQKENI. V lost 3 bases and J 1 base, leaving 9 bases between the germline ends. This CDR3 has 15 amino acids. The CDR3 DNA sequence: TGTGCCAGCTCACCTGGGGCAGAGAACACCGGGGAGCTGTTTTTT. Amino acid sequence: CASSPGAENTGELFF.

This chain's CDR3 is CASSLTSGRAVNEQFF. The CDR3 nucleotides are TGTGCCAGCAGTTTGACTAGCGGGAGGGCCGTTAATGAGCAGTTCTTC. The chain joins TRBV28 to TRBJ2-1; TRBD2 matches 14 bases. Losses at the gene ends were 3 bases for V and 7 bases for J; bases not matched to a gene: 5. This CDR3 spans 16 amino acids. Germline V lookup: CDR1 MDHEN, CDR2 SYDVKM.

The J gene is TRBJ1-5, the V gene TRBV6-4; D is perhaps TRBD1 (5 bases). CDR1 is MRHNA, CDR2 SNTAGT, per germline. The ends were cut back, 5 bases at V and 5 bases at J, with 10 bases in the middle. The CDR3 has 13 residues. The CDR3 DNA sequence: TGTGCCAGCAGTATCACCAGGGATCAGCCCCAGCATTTT. It specifies CASSITRDQPQHF.

The chain links TRBV2 to TRBJ2-3; 7 bases fit TRBD2. Germline-derived CDR1 and CDR2 are SNHLY and FYNNEI. Unmatched junction bases numbered 4, after V lost 5 bases and J lost 5 bases. CDR3 length equals 13 residues. The CDR3 region has the DNA TGTGCCAGCAGTCGGGAGGCTCGAGATACGCAGTATTTT. Translating gives CASSREARDTQYF.

The chain carries TRBV18 and TRBJ1-1, with 8 positions matching TRBD1. Germline V CDR1 and CDR2: KGHSH, LQKENI. The ends lost 6 bases at V and 5 bases at J; junction bases unmatched: 11. CDR3 length: 15 residues. In DNA form, the CDR3 reads TGTGCCAGCTCGCCAGGGGGCGCGAGGAGGACTGAAGCTTTCTTT. Translated, it gives CASSPGGARRTEAFF.

This chain links TRBV10-3 with TRBJ1-1; no reliable D call. CDR1 is ENHRY, CDR2 SYGVKD, per germline. Trimming took 0 bases from V and 1 from J, leaving 9 bases between them. The CDR3 consists of 15 residues. The CDR3 protein is CAISESWRENTEAFF. As DNA, the CDR3 is TGTGCCATCAGTGAGTCCTGGAGGGAGAACACTGAAGCTTTCTTT.

V usage is TRBV5-1 and J usage is TRBJ2-7; 12 bases map to TRBD1. Germline lookup yields CDR1 SGHRS and CDR2 YFSETQ. The junction had 3 bases not matched to a gene; V was cut back by 4 bases and J by 4 bases. There are 14 residues in the CDR3. The CDR3 is CASSGTGGSYEQYF. In nucleotides, the CDR3 is TGCGCCAGCAGCGGGACAGGGGGCTCGTACGAGCAGTACTTC.

This chain connects TRBV27 to TRBJ1-4, with 9 bases that match TRBD1. With 5 bases clipped from V and 4 bases from J, the junction kept 5 bases outside the gene matches. The CDR3 totals 15 residues. Germline V CDR1 and CDR2: MNHEY, SMNVEV (reference sequence). CDR3 protein: CASSPWTGDNEKLFF. The CDR3 DNA follows: TGTGCCAGCAGTCCTTGGACAGGGGATAATGAAAAACTGTTTTTT. Full variable domain (rest looked up from reference TRBV27 and TRBJ1-4): EAQVTQNPRYLITVTGKKLTVTCSQNMNHEYMSWYRQDPGLGLRQIYYSMNVEVTDKGDVPEGYKVSRKEKRNFPLILESPSPNQTSLYFCASSPWTGDNEKLFFGSGTQLSVL.

The V gene is TRBV18, the J gene TRBJ2-7; D is possibly TRBD2 (5 bases). The germline V and J ends were trimmed by 2 bases and 0 bases, with 11 bases remaining between them. The germline V gene has CDR1 KGHSH and CDR2 LQKENI. The CDR3 covers 15 residues. CDR3 in DNA: TGTGCCAGCTCACCATCGCTAGCCTCCTCCTACGAGCAGTACTTC. Translation: CASSPSLASSYEQYF.

The V and J genes are TRBV28 and TRBJ2-7; D is possibly TRBD2 (5 bases). CDR1 and CDR2 from the germline V gene are MDHEN and SYDVKM. The CDR3 runs 13 residues. With 3 bases removed from V and 2 bases from J, the gap between germline ends came to 8 bases. CDR3 amino acids: CASSFTGTYEQYF. CDR3 in DNA: TGTGCCAGCAGTTTTACCGGGACCTACGAGCAGTACTTC.

V gene TRBV11-1 combines with J gene TRBJ2-1; D remains ambiguous. V lost 2 bases to trimming and J lost 3 bases, with 5 bases between them. Germline V CDR1 and CDR2: SGHAT, FQDESV (reference sequence). This CDR3 comprises 13 residues. CDR3 amino acids: CASSLNSYNEQFF. The DNA of the CDR3 is TGTGCCAGCAGCTTAAACAGCTACAATGAGCAGTTCTTC.

V usage is TRBV6-1 and J usage is TRBJ1-4, with D possibly TRBD1 on 5 matching bases. The V gene's germline CDR1 is MNHNS and CDR2 SASEGT. Trimming pared 3 bases from V and 10 bases from J, leaving 12 bases between. CDR3 length: 13 residues. The CDR3 protein is CASSDRGSGKLFF. CDR3 bases: TGTGCCAGCAGTGATCGGGGGTCGGGAAAACTGTTTTTT.

The chain joins TRBV6-5 to TRBJ2-7, with 9 bases matching TRBD1. The CDR3 has 14 amino acids. V was pared by 6 bases and J by 2 bases, with 5 bases of the junction left unmatched. The germline gives CDR1 MNHEY, CDR2 SVGAGI. The CDR3 protein is CASSKDRGPYEQYF. The CDR3 nucleotides read TGTGCCAGCAGCAAGGACAGGGGCCCCTACGAGCAGTACTTC.

The chain combines TRBV10-3 with TRBJ2-1; TRBD1 or TRBD2 may be the D gene (5 bases each). V was pared by 6 bases and J by 8 bases, with 11 bases between. The CDR3 sequence is 12 residues long. Germline V gene sequence: CDR1 ENHRY, CDR2 SYGVKD. The chain's CDR3 is CAIRLRGDEQFF. DNA for the CDR3: TGTGCCATCAGACTCCGGGGCGATGAGCAGTTCTTC.

The J gene is TRBJ1-1, the V gene TRBV28; 7 bases agree with TRBD1. The CDR3 sequence is 13 residues long. CDR1 is MDHEN, CDR2 SYDVKM, per germline. Losses at the gene ends were 2 bases for V and 8 bases for J; bases not matched to a gene: 5. CDR3 protein: CASSLQGVGEAFF. The CDR3 nucleotides read TGTGCCAGCAGTTTACAGGGGGTAGGGGAAGCTTTCTTT.

The chain recombines TRBV6-6 with TRBJ1-5; 10 bases match TRBD1. V lost 5 bases to trimming and J lost 7 bases; unmatched junction nucleotides: 8. CDR3 length: 15 amino acids. Germline CDR1 and CDR2: MNHNY and SVGAGI (reference sequence). DNA for the CDR3: TGTGCCAGCAGTACCGGGACAGGGGAAGGACAGCCCCAGCATTTT. Protein: CASSTGTGEGQPQHF.

CDR3 nucleotides: TGCGCCAGCAGCCCGATTAGCGGGTACACCGGGGAGCTGTTTTTT. Encoded protein: CASSPISGYTGELFF. V usage is TRBV5-1 and J usage is TRBJ2-2; TRBD2 matches at 7 bases. The CDR3 covers 15 residues. After removal of 4 bases from V and 3 bases from J, the junction contained 6 bases not matched to a gene. The germline gives CDR1 SGHRS, CDR2 YFSETQ. Filled out from reference TRBV5-1 and TRBJ2-2, the complete variable domain reads KAGVTQTPRYLIKTRGQQVTLSCSPISGHRSVSWYQQTPGQGLQFLFEYFSETQRNKGNFPGRFSGRQFSNSRSEMNVSTLELGDSALYLCASSPISGYTGELFFGEGSRLTVL.

The chain couples TRBV5-6 to TRBJ2-3, with D hard to call. Germline V CDR1 and CDR2: SGHDT, YYEEEE. This CDR3 spans 15 amino acids. V was trimmed by 3 bases and J by 1 base, leaving 12 bases between them. CDR3 sequence reads: CASSSSRVGTDTQYF. CDR3 DNA sequence: TGTGCCAGCAGCTCCTCCCGGGTAGGCACAGATACGCAGTATTTT.

This clone was detected a few times. This chain uses TRBV15 with TRBJ1-4; D is ambiguous. CDR3 size: 15 residues. CDR1 is LNHNV, CDR2 YYDKDF, per germline (reference sequence). V lost 0 bases to trimming and J lost 0 bases, with 5 bases between them. Here the CDR3 reads CATSRDDATNEKLFF. As DNA, the CDR3 is TGTGCCACCAGCAGAGATGACGCAACTAATGAAAAACTGTTTTTT.

The chain recombines TRBV30 with TRBJ1-1, with D unclear. The CDR3 extends over 13 amino acids. The germline V gene has CDR1 GTSNPN and CDR2 SVGIG (reference sequence). The germline V and J ends were trimmed by 3 bases and 12 bases, with 20 bases remaining between them. CDR3: CAWRVGQSLETFF. The CDR3 bases are TGTGCCTGGAGGGTTGGGCAGAGTCTGGAGACTTTCTTT.

V usage is TRBV25-1 and J usage is TRBJ2-3, with a possible D match to TRBD2 (6 bases). The germline gives CDR1 MGHDK, CDR2 SYGVNS. Trimming cost V 3 bases and J 6 bases, with 10 bases left between them. The CDR3 is made up of 13 amino acids. CDR3 sequence reads: CASSDGGRDTQYF. In nucleotides, the CDR3 is TGTGCCAGCAGTGACGGGGGTAGGGATACGCAGTATTTT.